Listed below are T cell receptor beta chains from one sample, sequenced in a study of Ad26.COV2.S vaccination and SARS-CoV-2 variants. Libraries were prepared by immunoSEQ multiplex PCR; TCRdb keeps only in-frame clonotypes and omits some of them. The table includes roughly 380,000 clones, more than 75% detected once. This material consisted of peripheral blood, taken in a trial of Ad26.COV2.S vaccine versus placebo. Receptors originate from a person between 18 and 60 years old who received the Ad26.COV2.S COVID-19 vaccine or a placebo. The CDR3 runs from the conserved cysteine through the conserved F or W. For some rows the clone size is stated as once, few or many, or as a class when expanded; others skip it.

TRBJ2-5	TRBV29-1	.	CSVPVQSFVGTQYF
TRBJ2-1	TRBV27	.	CASSLRQGSNEQFF
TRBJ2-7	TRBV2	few	CASGTGVYEQYF
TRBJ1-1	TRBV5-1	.	CASSPLTGNTEAFF
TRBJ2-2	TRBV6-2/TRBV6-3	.	CASSYRVGTANTGELFF
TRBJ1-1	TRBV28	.	CASSRGARTMNTEAFF
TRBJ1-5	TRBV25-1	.	CASSRQDNQPQHF
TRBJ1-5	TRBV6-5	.	CASSSLGDFWEPQHF
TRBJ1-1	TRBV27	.	CASSFRWSTEAFF
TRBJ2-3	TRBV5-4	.	CASSPGTSGGRADTQYF
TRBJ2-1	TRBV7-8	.	CASSLIAGGSYNEQFF
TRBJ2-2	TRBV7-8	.	CASSETSGKVGELFF
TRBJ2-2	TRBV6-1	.	CASLSPGELFF
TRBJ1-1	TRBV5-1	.	CASSRSPTGSGTEAFF
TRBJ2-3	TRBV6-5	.	CASSPDTDTQYF
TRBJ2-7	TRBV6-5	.	CATQSGIYEQYF
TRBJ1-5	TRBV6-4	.	CASRGSTRDRGPGNQPQHF
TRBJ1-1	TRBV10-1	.	CAEERAGGSEAFF
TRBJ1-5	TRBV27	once	CASSSLTGNQPQHF
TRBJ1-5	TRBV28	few	CASRDSNQPQHF
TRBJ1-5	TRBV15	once	CATSRDSGGLRSNQPQHF
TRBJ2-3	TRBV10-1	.	CASSEPGQGADTQYF
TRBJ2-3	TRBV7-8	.	CASSGRQAALDTQYF
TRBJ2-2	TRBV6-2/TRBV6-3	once	CASTPGLAGGPTGELFF
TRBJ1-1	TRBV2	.	CASRLRTEANTEAFF
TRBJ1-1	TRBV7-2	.	CASSWMTATNTEAFF
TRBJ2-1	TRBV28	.	CASGRAGEGVYNEQFF
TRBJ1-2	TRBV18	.	CASSPGDLSARGYTF
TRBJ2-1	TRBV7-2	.	CASSVGLAGEDEQFF
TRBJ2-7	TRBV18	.	CASSPPTGPPLYEQYF
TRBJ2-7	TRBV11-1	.	CASSLSPGLRSYEQYF
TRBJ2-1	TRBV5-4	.	CASSLGGRDSNEQFF
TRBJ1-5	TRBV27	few	CASSFFGGEGPQHF
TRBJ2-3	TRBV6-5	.	CASSWDRGTDTQYF
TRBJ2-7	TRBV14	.	CASSQWTGTSGYEQYF
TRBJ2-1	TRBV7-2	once	CASSPPFRDFYNEQFF
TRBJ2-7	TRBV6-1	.	CASSEAVSGGISYEQYF
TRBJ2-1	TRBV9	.	CASSPRTSGSPYNEQFF
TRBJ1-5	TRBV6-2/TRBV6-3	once	CASSYSIGTERISPQHF
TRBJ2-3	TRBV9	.	CASSDGTHLTDTQYF
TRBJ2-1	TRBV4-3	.	CASSQDQSPSYNEQFF
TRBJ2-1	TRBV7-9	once	CASSFAQGVYTEQFF
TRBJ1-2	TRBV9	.	CASSAHPGGGDGYTF
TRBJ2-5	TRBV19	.	CASSVNGTGGCRIRETQYF
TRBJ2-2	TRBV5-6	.	CASSFRVDTGELFF
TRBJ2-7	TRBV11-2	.	CASSTGAGGTTYEQYF
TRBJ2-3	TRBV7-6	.	CASSWTGGPADTQYF
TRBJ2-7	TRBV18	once	CASSPGTGVDEQYF
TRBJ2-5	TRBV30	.	CAWGSGTISLAGTPQETQYF